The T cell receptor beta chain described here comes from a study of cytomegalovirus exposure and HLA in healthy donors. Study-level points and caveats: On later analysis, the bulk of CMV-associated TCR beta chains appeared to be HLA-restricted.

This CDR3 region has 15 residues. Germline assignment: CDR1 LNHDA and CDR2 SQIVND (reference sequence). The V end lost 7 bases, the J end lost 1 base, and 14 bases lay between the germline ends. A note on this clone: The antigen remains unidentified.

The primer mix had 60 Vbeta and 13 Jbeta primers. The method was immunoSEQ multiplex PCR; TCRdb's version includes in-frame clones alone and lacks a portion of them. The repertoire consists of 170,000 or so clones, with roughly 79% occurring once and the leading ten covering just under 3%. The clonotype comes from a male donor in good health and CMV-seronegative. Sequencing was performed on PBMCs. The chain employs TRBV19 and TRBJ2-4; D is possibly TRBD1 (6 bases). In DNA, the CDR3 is TGTGCCAGTATTGGGGGCCCCCCGGCCAAAAACATTCAGTACTTC. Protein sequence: CASIGGPPAKNIQYF.